This TCR beta chain was retrieved from a study of blood T cells in healthy people across ages. Findings of the study overall: Diversity figures derived from one million T cells were judged to underestimate the true value. Long-lived donors exceeded aged donors in naive CD4+ cells and diversity.

Worth noting for this clonotype: Its antigen is not known.

Healthy individuals of Caucasian origin from Russia, aged roughly 6 to 100, served as donors. Together with a sample-barcoded 5' primer, a J-beta primer mix was included in a second PCR lasting roughly 6 to 12 cycles. TCRdb called the 5' RACE reads again in MiXCR, with one record for every CDR3 protein. The data show 1,300,000 or so distinct CDR3 sequences, roughly 60% seen once. The sample taken for sequencing was blood. The source is a man aged 18 to 30 in good health.

CDR3 nucleotide sequence: TGCGCCAGCAGCTTGGTACCCAGGTACTCTGGGGCCAACGTCCTGACTTTC. Translating it yields CASSLVPRYSGANVLTF. The genes are TRBV5-1 and TRBJ2-6; no firm D call. Trimming left V 0 bases short and J 0 bases short, with 10 bases between. The CDR3 runs 17 residues. Looked up from germline, CDR1 is SGHRS and CDR2 is YFSETQ. The entire variable domain, with the rest obtained from reference TRBV5-1 and TRBJ2-6, is as follows: KAGVTQTPRYLIKTRGQQVTLSCSPISGHRSVSWYQQTPGQGLQFLFEYFSETQRNKGNFPGRFSGRQFSNSRSEMNVSTLELGDSALYLCASSLVPRYSGANVLTFGAGSRLTVL.